This T cell receptor beta chain emerged from a study of blood T cell repertoires in COVID-19. This clone occurred a few times. Other nucleotide sequences in the sample specify the same CDR3. This CDR3 region has 13 residues. J was trimmed by 10 bases and V by 2 bases; bases with no gene match: 0. CDR1 is MNHEY and CDR2 is SVGEGT in the germline V gene. In the study's own analysis: Estimation of nucleated cell counts relied on the amplification of reference gene primers. Libraries were prepared by immunoSEQ multiplex PCR; TCRdb keeps only in-frame clonotypes and omits some of them. That table gives V, J and clone size, and the DNA gave D and trimming. The data hold 150,000 or so clones, with just over 85% observed a single time.

The J gene is TRBJ1-6, the V gene TRBV6-2 or TRBV6-3, with 9 bases lining up with TRBD1. The TCR sequence derives from a woman between 55 and 75 years old with acute or convalescent COVID-19. The sample was peripheral blood. CDR3 sequence reads: CASSYGQGSPLHF. The CDR3 DNA reads as TGTGCCAGCAGTTACGGACAGGGGTCACCCCTCCACTTT.